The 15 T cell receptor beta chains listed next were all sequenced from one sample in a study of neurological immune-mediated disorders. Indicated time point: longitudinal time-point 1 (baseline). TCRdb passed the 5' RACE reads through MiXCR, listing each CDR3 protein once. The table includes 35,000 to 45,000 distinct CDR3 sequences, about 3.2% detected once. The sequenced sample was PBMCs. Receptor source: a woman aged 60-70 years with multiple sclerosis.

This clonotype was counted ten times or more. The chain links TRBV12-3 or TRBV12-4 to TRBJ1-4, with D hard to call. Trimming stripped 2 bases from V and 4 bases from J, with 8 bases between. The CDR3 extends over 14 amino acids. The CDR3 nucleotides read TGTGCCAGCAGTTTAAACAACCGTAATGAAAAACTGTTTTTT. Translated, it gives CASSLNNRNEKLFF.

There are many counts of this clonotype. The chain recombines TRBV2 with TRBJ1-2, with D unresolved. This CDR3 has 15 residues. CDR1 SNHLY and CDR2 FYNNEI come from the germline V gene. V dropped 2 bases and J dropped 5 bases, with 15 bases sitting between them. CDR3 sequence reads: CASSEPRGMGYGYTF. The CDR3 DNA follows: TGTGCCAGCAGTGAACCGCGGGGTATGGGATATGGCTACACCTTC.

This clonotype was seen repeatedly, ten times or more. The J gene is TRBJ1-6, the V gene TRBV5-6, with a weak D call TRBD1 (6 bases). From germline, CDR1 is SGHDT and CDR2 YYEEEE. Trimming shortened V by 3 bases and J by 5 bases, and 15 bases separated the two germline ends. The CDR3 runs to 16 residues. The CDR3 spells CASSSAGGANNSPLHF. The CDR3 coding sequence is TGTGCCAGCAGCTCCGCCGGGGGGGCGAATAATTCACCCCTCCACTTT.

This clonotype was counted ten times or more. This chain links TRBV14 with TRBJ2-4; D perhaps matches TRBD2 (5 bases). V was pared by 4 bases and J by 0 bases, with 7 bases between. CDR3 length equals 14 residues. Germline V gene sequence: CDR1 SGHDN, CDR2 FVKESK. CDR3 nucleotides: TGTGCCAGCAGCCCCGGGATAGCCAAAAACATTCAGTACTTC. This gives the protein CASSPGIAKNIQYF.

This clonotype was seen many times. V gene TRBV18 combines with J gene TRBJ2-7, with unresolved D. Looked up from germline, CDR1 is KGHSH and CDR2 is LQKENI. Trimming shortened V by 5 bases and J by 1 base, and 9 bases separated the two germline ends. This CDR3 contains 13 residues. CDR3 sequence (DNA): TGTGCCAGCTCAGGCGGCGCGTCCTACGAGCAGTACTTC. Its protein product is CASSGGASYEQYF. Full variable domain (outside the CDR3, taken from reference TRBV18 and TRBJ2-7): NAGVMQNPRHLVRRRGQEARLRCSPMKGHSHVYWYRQLPEEGLKFMVYLQKENIIDESGMPKERFSAEFPKEGPSILRIQQVVRGDSAAYFCASSGGASYEQYFGPGTRLTVT.

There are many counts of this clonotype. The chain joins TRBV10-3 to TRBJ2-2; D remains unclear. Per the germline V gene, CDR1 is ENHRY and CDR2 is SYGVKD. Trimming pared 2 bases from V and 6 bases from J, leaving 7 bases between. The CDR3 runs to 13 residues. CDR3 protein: CAISEQTPGELFF. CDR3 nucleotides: TGTGCCATCAGTGAGCAGACACCCGGGGAGCTGTTTTTT.

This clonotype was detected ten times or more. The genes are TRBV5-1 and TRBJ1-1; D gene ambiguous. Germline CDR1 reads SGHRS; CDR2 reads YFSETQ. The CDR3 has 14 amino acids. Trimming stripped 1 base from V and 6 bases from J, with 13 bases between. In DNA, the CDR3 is TGCGCCAGCAGCTTGCGGGCCTCAAGCGCTGAAGCTTTCTTT. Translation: CASSLRASSAEAFF.

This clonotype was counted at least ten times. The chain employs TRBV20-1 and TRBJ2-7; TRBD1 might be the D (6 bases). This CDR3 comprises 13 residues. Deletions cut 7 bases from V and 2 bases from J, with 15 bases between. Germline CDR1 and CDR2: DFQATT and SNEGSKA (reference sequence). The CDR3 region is CSELSQGTYEQYF. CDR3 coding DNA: TGCAGTGAACTCTCTCAGGGGACCTACGAGCAGTACTTC.

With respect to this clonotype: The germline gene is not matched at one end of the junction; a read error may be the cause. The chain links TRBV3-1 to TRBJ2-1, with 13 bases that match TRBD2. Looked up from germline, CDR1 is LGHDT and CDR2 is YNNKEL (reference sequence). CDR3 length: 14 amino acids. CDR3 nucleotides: TGTGCCAGCAGCCCTGGACTAGCGGGGGCTCAGGGTCTCTTC. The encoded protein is CASSPGLAGAQGLF.

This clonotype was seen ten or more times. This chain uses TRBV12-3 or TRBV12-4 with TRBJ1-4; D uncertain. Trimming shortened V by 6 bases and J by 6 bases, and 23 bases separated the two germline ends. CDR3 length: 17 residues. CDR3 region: CASRVFPRQVGDEKLFF. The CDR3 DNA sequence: TGTGCCAGCAGAGTTTTCCCCCGCCAAGTTGGGGATGAAAAACTGTTTTTT.

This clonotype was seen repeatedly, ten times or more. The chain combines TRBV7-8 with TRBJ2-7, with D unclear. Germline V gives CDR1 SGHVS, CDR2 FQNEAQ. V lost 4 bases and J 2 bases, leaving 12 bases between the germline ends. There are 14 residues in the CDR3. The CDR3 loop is CASSSNRAAYEQYF. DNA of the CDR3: TGTGCCAGCAGCTCGAACCGGGCAGCCTACGAGCAGTACTTC. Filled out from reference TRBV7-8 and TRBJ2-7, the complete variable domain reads GAGVSQSPRYKVAKRGQDVALRCDPISGHVSLFWYQQALGQGPEFLTYFQNEAQLDKSGLPSDRFFAERPEGSVSTLKIQRTQQEDSAVYLCASSSNRAAYEQYFGPGTRLTVT.

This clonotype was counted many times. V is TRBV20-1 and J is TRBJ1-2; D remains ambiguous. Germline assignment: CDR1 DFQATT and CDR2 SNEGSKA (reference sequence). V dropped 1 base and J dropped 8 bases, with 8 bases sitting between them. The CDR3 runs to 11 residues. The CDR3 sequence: CSARGEGGYTF. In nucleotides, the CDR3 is TGCAGTGCTAGAGGGGAAGGGGGCTACACCTTC.

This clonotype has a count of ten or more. CDR3 protein: CASSSILSTDTQYF. The CDR3 bases are TGTGCCAGCAGCTCCATCCTAAGCACAGATACGCAGTATTTT. The V call is TRBV7-2, the J call TRBJ2-3; D ambiguous. The V end lost 4 bases, the J end lost 0 bases, and 8 bases lay between the germline ends. Germline CDR1 SGHTA, CDR2 FQGNSA. The CDR3 has 14 amino acids.

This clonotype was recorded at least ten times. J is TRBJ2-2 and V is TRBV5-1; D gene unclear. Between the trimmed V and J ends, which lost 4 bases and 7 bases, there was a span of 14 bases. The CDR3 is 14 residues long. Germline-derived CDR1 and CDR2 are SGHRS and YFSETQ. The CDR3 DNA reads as TGCGCCAGCAGCCCCGAAGCCGCTATCGGGGAGCTGTTTTTT. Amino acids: CASSPEAAIGELFF.

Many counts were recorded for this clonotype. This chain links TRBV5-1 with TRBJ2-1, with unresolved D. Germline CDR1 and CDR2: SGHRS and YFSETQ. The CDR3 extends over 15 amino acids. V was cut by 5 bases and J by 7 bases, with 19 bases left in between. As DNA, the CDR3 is TGCGCCAGCAGTTCCTCGGATCGCCTTTCGAATGAGCAGTTCTTC. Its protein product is CASSSSDRLSNEQFF.